This entry is about one T cell receptor (beta chain). Sequencing used immunoSEQ multiplex PCR; TCRdb keeps in-frame clones, though not all of them. The data hold 20,000 to 30,000 clones, with about 90% observed a single time. Regulatory T cells were sorted as CD4+CD25hiCD127low/negative cells. The germline V gene encodes CDR1 SGHRS and CDR2 YFSETQ. Trimming removed 4 bases from V and 2 bases from J; junction bases left unmatched: 3. The CDR3 is made up of 14 amino acids. The entry originates in a study of B cell selection in AIRE deficiency. The chain has TRBV5-1 and TRBJ1-3, with 7 bases fitting TRBD1. Sample: CD4+CD25+ Tregs sorted from PBMCs. The receptor's source is a human donor in good health. Written as DNA, the CDR3 is TGCGCCAGCAGCAATACAGGGGCTGGAAACACCATATATTTT. This codes for CASSNTGAGNTIYF.